The source of this T cell receptor beta chain is a study of T cells in Graves' hyperthyroidism and ophthalmopathy. Amplified regions were TCR beta CDR3 sequences from RNA transcripts. HTBI primers were the set used in a first-round RT-PCR of the TCR CDR3. MiXCR was run by TCRdb on the multiplex PCR reads, yielding one entry per CDR3 protein. Of under 350,000 distinct CDR3 sequences detected, about 21% appear once; the ten largest clones hold around 50%. V shed 0 bases and J 8 bases; nucleotides not matched to a gene: 10. The CDR3 is made up of 16 amino acids. CDR1 SGDLS and CDR2 YYNGEE come from the germline V gene. The sample holds a few counts of this clonotype. Its target is not known. Newly diagnosed hyperthyroidism, duration under 2 months, in patients aged 18 to 65. Diagnosing involved the use of clinical symptoms, serum thyroxine and TRAb, thyroid ultrasound and orbital computed tomography. Study-level findings and limits: Model output signaled ophthalmopathy a median 6.5 months ahead of onset. Expanded thyroid clonotypes (above 0.001) were mostly also found in blood.

V gene TRBV9 combines with J gene TRBJ2-2; TRBD1 matches 7 bases. This receptor was taken from a woman between 45 and 60 years old with Graves' hyperthyroidism. The sample taken for sequencing was blood. CDR3 sequence: CASSVGGQSTRGELFF. DNA for the CDR3: TGTGCCAGCAGCGTAGGGGGACAGTCCACCCGAGGGGAGCTGTTTTTT.